This paragraph reports one T cell receptor (beta chain). The source of the sample is a study of shared clonotypes between healthy human individuals. CDR1 MNHNS and CDR2 SASEGT come from the germline V gene. Losses at the gene ends were 6 bases for V and 8 bases for J; bases not matched to a gene: 8. There are 14 residues in the CDR3. The protocol was immunoSEQ multiplex PCR, while the TCRdb copy is restricted to in-frame clones and leaves out a portion. This table has around 940,000 clones, about 80% appearing once. This clonotype was obtained from a man aged 18 to 30 in good health. The V call is TRBV6-1, the J call TRBJ1-4, with TRBD1 identical over 8 bases. The sample comprised memory CD4+ T cells sorted from blood. Stated subset: CD45RA-negative fraction. The CDR3, as DNA: TGTGCCAGCAGCAAGGGACAGGTAGCCGAAAAACTGTTTTTT. It specifies CASSKGQVAEKLFF.